Sequencing of this T cell receptor (beta chain) was carried out in a study of long-term antiretroviral therapy in people with HIV (dated 2022 in TCRdb). Context from the whole study: Collection of the earliest samples took place about a decade ahead of the 2015 WHO recommendation for immediate ART, at a time when ART was typically delayed until CD4 counts fell. A retrospective serial study tested whether ART initiation and durable HIV suppression were associated with changes in peripheral blood TRB repertoire composition and diversity. Among the 25 to 30 participants with HIV, about a dozen were female. From some 27 adults with confirmed HIV infection, the cohort provided over 150 cryopreserved PBMC samples, gathered serially across a mean of about six years (range 1-12). No cross-contamination during QIAcube processing turned up in test extractions that ran a monoclonal T-cell line alongside 25 to 35 polyclonal samples.

CDR1 and CDR2 are drawn from the germline V gene: SGHRS, YFSETQ. Trimming takes 0 bases from V and 1 base from J, and the germline ends sit 8 bases apart. The CDR3 contains 15 residues, cysteine and phenylalanine counted. The sequence is cut down to CDR3 DNA, 45 bases in frame from base 1. The immunoSEQ hsTCRB v3.0 assay was used at survey level resolution for TRB variable region sequencing. The target sequencing depth for TRB was roughly 40,000-50,000 T-cell genomes per sample. An Illumina MiSeq with a v3 150-cycle kit was used to sequence the pooled TRB libraries. On the authors' methods: Repertoire analysis was run in R within a reproducible Nextflow workflow that covered QC, data transformation and analysis. LymphoSeq2, an R package for exploring AIRR-Seq data, was used to implement the custom analyses. A handful of samples that produced fewer than 5000 total TRB sequences were removed, so approximately 170 HIV repertoires were analyzed. Among the approximately 180 HIV repertoires that were kept, roughly 58 were collected before ART initiation and under 150 were collected after ART initiation. Each repertoire was downsampled to 5000 TRB nucleotide sequences, and summary statistics were averaged across 100 downsampling iterations. Only TRB sequences with CDR3 regions of at least seven amino acids were retained for analysis. A Shannon entropy-derived clonality score and the Gini coefficient were used to measure diversity. In the repertoire networks, any two of the top 5000 CDR3 amino acid sequences were connected whenever the two sequences differed by an edit distance of one. For TRB CDR3 amino acid sequences, antigen specificity groups and MHC restriction were predicted with GLIPH2. To flag known associations with CMV, EBV, HIV or tissue antigens, CDR3 amino acid sequences were compared against VDJdb and McPAS-TCR. Pre-ART, post-ART and control groups were compared with Wilcoxon signed-rank tests and Holm-Bonferroni correction. TCRdb mirrors the immuneACCESS table, restricted to in-frame sequences. Some clones are absent from its copies; in checked studies, under half trace to an unresolved V gene, and the reason for the others is unknown. V, J and clone size reflect that table, while D and trimming were determined from the DNA. The sample table lists roughly 50,000 clones, roughly four fifths of them with a count of one. Of the sample, roughly 3% is held by the ten largest clones.

Comments on this clone: Its target antigen remains unknown. The record has no base qualities; no much larger clone is one base away.

To be included, a participant needed at least one PBMC sample from before ART initiation plus at least two post-ART samples. Treatment was received in the United States of America by all participants with HIV. Before DNA extraction, cryopreserved samples containing about 0.9-11 million PBMC were thawed and washed. At the time of the earliest PBMC sample, participants with HIV were aged between about 23 and 55 years. PBMC samples from each participant spanned 1-4 timepoints before ART initiation and 2-8 timepoints after ART initiation, with a median of 7 samples. Serial HIV viral load, CD4+ T-cell count, ART history and demographic data were obtained for every participant. Genomic DNA was extracted from unsorted PBMC with a Qiagen kit on a QIAcube, processed in batches of 12 samples. Results the study describes overall, beyond this receptor: Expanded TRB clones identified before ART initiation dominated the repertoire across all time points, though the dominance fluctuated and decreased in many PLHIV after ART. Starting ART was linked to a significant rise in TRB diversity, yet even with long-term ART the diversity remained significantly lower than in transplant donor controls. Unsorted PBMC were profiled instead of sorted CD4+ and CD8+ T cells because pre-ART samples had limited cell numbers. Narrower CDR3 length ranges were observed in HIV repertoires than in controls, and an antigen-experienced repertoire with only a slight naive shift after ART was suggested by the network structure. Samples dated from about 2003 to 2018, and the ART regimens used may be less effective than current ones. Limited PBMC availability meant only the TCR beta chain was sequenced, without alpha chain pairing. No data were available on ART adherence, viral resistance or therapy changes, limiting inferences about post-ART repertoire changes.

The receptor was derived from a woman aged 18-35 years with HIV. The source was unsorted PBMCs, collected 0.8 years after starting antiretroviral therapy. This chain joins TRBV5-1 to TRBJ2-1; D gene: possibly TRBD1, on 5 matching bases. The encoded CDR3 is CASSLVTGSYNEQFF. At the DNA level, the sequence is TGCGCCAGCAGCTTGGTAACAGGATCCTACAATGAGCAGTTCTTC.